This T cell receptor (beta chain) is from a study of HIV-infected patients and healthy controls. TCRdb reprocessed the 5' RACE reads via MiXCR and lists one record per CDR3 protein. Of approximately 67,000 distinct CDR3 sequences listed, 16% were seen once; the top ten hold less than 6%. This clonotype has just a few counts. This clonotype was sampled from a human donor in good health. Sequencing used CD4+ T cells from blood.

The CDR3 DNA sequence: TGTGCCAGCAGGCCGTCCGGGACAGGGGGCCGGAGGCTGTTTTTT. Translated, it gives CASRPSGTGGRRLFF. V gene TRBV12-3 or TRBV12-4 combines with J gene TRBJ1-4, with 12 bases that match TRBD1. V was clipped by 6 bases and J by 14 bases; unmatched bases: 13. The length of the CDR3 is 15 residues.